The 14 T cell receptor beta chains presented below share a single source sample, sequenced in a study of OX40 agonist ivuxolimab in advanced cancers. The library was prepared using the immunoSEQ multiplex PCR assay. Here the immuneACCESS table is served through TCRdb, limited to in-frame sequences with V and J called. Missing clones are a known gap in these copies; in checked studies unresolved V genes cover under half, and the rest lacks a known reason. The sample table holds more than 45,000 clones, of which roughly four fifths were seen once. The top ten hold more than 1.1% of the sample. The sequences come from CD4+ or CD8+ T cells sorted from blood, collected in a trial of the OX40 agonist ivuxolimab. The receptors here all came from an adult with an advanced solid tumor such as melanoma, head and neck, liver or kidney cancer.

The genes are TRBV18 and TRBJ2-6, with TRBD1 matching 10 bases. With V trimmed by 3 bases and J by 0 bases, 8 bases remained unmatched. Germline V gives CDR1 KGHSH, CDR2 LQKENI. CDR3 size: 19 residues. The CDR3 DNA is TGTGCCAGCTCACCCCGGACAGGGGGTCGAACCTCTGGGGCCAACGTCCTGACTTTC. Residues: CASSPRTGGRTSGANVLTF.

This rearrangement joins TRBV11-3 to TRBJ1-2; D might be TRBD1 (6 bases). The CDR3 spans 15 residues. CDR1 SGHNT and CDR2 YENEEA come from the germline V gene. Trimming took 5 bases from V and 5 from J, leaving 18 bases between them. The DNA of the CDR3 is TGTGCCAGCAGCCTAACAGGGAGCCTTACTTATGGCTACACCTTC. As protein: CASSLTGSLTYGYTF.

This clone was detected only once. This chain joins TRBV11-1 and TRBJ2-2; 8 bases fit TRBD2. J lost 3 bases, V lost 8 bases, and 5 bases had no gene match. The CDR3 runs 14 residues. Germline lookup yields CDR1 SGHAT and CDR2 FQDESV (reference sequence). The DNA for the CDR3 is TGTGCCAGCGCCAAGCGGGAGTACACCGGGGAGCTGTTTTTT. Encoded protein: CASAKREYTGELFF.

In its sample, this clone was seen a few times. The chain joins TRBV27 to TRBJ2-1; D possibly corresponds to TRBD2 (6 bases). This CDR3 comprises 13 residues. Trimming removed 7 bases from V and 7 bases from J, with 14 bases in between. Germline values: CDR1 MNHEY, CDR2 SMNVEV (reference sequence). The CDR3 spells CASKGLQGNEQFF. The CDR3, as DNA: TGTGCCAGCAAGGGACTCCAAGGGAATGAGCAGTTCTTC.

In its sample, this clone was seen once. V is TRBV5-1 and J is TRBJ1-1; 7 bases are shared with TRBD1. Germline lookup yields CDR1 SGHRS and CDR2 YFSETQ. The CDR3 is 14 residues long. Unmatched junction bases numbered 7, after V lost 4 bases and J lost 4 bases. The chain's CDR3 is CASSETGSSTEAFF. DNA of the CDR3: TGCGCCAGCAGCGAGACAGGGTCCTCCACTGAAGCTTTCTTT. The full variable domain, completed using reference TRBV5-1 and TRBJ1-1, is KAGVTQTPRYLIKTRGQQVTLSCSPISGHRSVSWYQQTPGQGLQFLFEYFSETQRNKGNFPGRFSGRQFSNSRSEMNVSTLELGDSALYLCASSETGSSTEAFFGQGTRLTVV.

J is TRBJ2-5 and V is TRBV5-4; D call uncertain. Judging by the DNA end, TRBJ2-7 fits better; the J call may be wrong. The germline gives CDR1 SGHNT, CDR2 YYREEE (reference sequence). The CDR3 loop spans 13 amino acids. The DNA for the CDR3 is TGTGCCAGCCACCGGTCGGGCTCCTACGAGCAGTACTTC. Its translation is CASHRSGSYEQYF.

This clone occurred a few times. The chain has TRBV20-1 and TRBJ1-1; D call uncertain. CDR3 length: 11 residues. Germline V gene lookup returns CDR1 DFQATT and CDR2 SNEGSKA (reference sequence). V was trimmed by 3 bases and J by 5 bases, leaving 7 bases between them. The CDR3 spells CSARAGTEAFF. In nucleotides, the CDR3 is TGCAGTGCTAGGGCAGGAACTGAAGCTTTCTTT.

The gene calls are TRBV19 and TRBJ2-3, with a tentative D call TRBD2 (5 bases). The germline V gene encodes CDR1 LNHDA and CDR2 SQIVND (reference sequence). The germline V and J ends were trimmed by 5 bases and 9 bases, with 12 bases remaining between them. The CDR3 is 12 residues long. The CDR3 bases are TGTGCCAGTAGTCCCCGGGGTACGACGCAGTATTTT. This translates into CASSPRGTTQYF.

The CDR3 protein is CASSATGDYGYTF. The CDR3 region has the DNA TGCGCCAGCAGCGCAACAGGGGACTATGGCTACACCTTC. The gene calls are TRBV5-1 and TRBJ1-2; 7 bases are shared with TRBD1. V trimming: 4 bases; J trimming: 3 bases; junction bases outside the gene matches: 3. Germline V gene lookup returns CDR1 SGHRS and CDR2 YFSETQ. CDR3 length equals 13 residues.

This clone has only one observation. The CDR3 reads CASSPGQYSRGTEAFF. The CDR3 coding sequence is TGTGCCAGCAGCCCCGGACAGTACTCTCGAGGCACTGAAGCTTTCTTT. The chain links TRBV7-8 to TRBJ1-1, with D maybe TRBD1 (6 bases). CDR1 and CDR2 from the germline V gene are SGHVS and FQNEAQ. The CDR3 has 16 amino acids. Trimming shortened V by 5 bases and J by 4 bases, and 20 bases separated the two germline ends.

The genes are TRBV6-1 and TRBJ2-7, with D possibly TRBD1 on 6 matching bases. CDR3 size: 12 residues. Trimming stripped 8 bases from V and 4 bases from J, with 12 bases between. In germline, CDR1 is MNHNS, CDR2 SASEGT. CDR3 in amino acids: CASRDIQYEQYF. The CDR3 coding sequence is TGTGCCAGCCGGGACATTCAGTACGAGCAGTACTTC.

V gene TRBV9 combines with J gene TRBJ2-2; unclear D gene. CDR1 is SGDLS and CDR2 is YYNGEE in the germline V gene. The CDR3 contains 14 residues. Trimming took off 0 bases at V and 7 bases at J, with 10 bases between the two ends. CDR3 sequence: CASSVEGPGGELFF. In nucleotides, the CDR3 is TGTGCCAGCAGCGTAGAAGGCCCGGGCGGGGAGCTGTTTTTT.

This chain joins TRBV7-6 and TRBJ2-6; TRBD1 agrees at 7 bases. The CDR3 length is 18 residues. Per germline, CDR1 SGHVS and CDR2 FNYEAQ. V lost 2 bases and J lost 2; bases outside the gene matches: 9. The CDR3 region has the DNA TGTGCCAGCAGCTTAAAGGGACAGAGCACGACTGGGGCCAACGTCCTGACTTTC. Its protein product is CASSLKGQSTTGANVLTF.

The V gene is TRBV4-2, the J gene TRBJ2-3; 8 nucleotides line up with TRBD2. This CDR3 is 15 amino acids long. Looked up from germline, CDR1 is LGHNA and CDR2 is YNFKEQ. V was pared by 4 bases and J by 8 bases, with 11 bases of the junction left unmatched. CDR3 loop: CASSPGLASSRTQYF. CDR3 bases: TGTGCCAGCAGCCCCGGACTAGCATCTAGTCGTACGCAGTATTTT.